This T cell receptor (beta chain) is from a study of a mutant IDH1 vaccine in newly diagnosed glioma (dated by TCRdb to 2020 to 2023). With regard to the full study: The approximately 29 treated patients were 62.5% male and roughly 40% female, with a mean age of roughly 40 years. Before enrollment, most patients had been given radiochemotherapy with temozolomide as standard therapy, while the rest had received either radiotherapy alone or temozolomide alone. For exploratory analyses, longitudinal TCRB deep sequencing was carried out in 25 treated patients wherever samples were available. Peripheral blood was drawn at six visits: V03 (baseline), V05, V07, V10, V12 and V13. What the study reported, not specific to this receptor: Changes in the top peripheral T cell clonotypes picked up by TCRB sequencing did not appear to be linked to pseudoprogression. PBMC samples for TCRB deep sequencing were selected based on availability. The authors noted that analyses of patient blood samples could not be reproduced because of sample limitations. Across multiple MHC alleles, vaccine-induced immune responses were seen in more than 80% of patients.

In regard to this clone: Which antigen it targets is not known. Sequence at one end of the junction differs from germline and may be a read error.

This specimen's time point label, interpreted: baseline, week 1 (first vaccination visit). The treatment or condition label for this specimen denotes: pre-vaccination baseline after standard-of-care therapy. Newly diagnosed WHO grade 3 or 4 IDH1-mutant astrocytomas showing loss of nuclear ATRX were present in the donors. The samples were drawn from NOA16, a multicentre, single-arm, open-label phase I trial in Germany that tested a mutant IDH1 peptide vaccine in humans for the first time. Blood drawn at visit V03 was used as the baseline sample for immunogenicity testing. Genomic DNA for TCRB sequencing was extracted from EDTA blood using the DNeasy Blood and Tissue Kit. The library relied on the immunoSEQ multiplex PCR assay. Rearranged TCR beta chain sequences were amplified using the hsTCRB Kit according to the manufacturer's protocol. Sequencing of TCRB libraries was carried out on an Illumina MiSeq. For the original study's pipeline: The kit vendor's proprietary platform handled demultiplexing, trimming and gene mapping. What TCRdb holds here is the immuneACCESS table cut down to in-frame rearrangements. Part of the clones is not present; checked against another copy, under half of the missing clones reflect an unresolved V gene, and the others are unexplained. Clone size and the V and J calls come from that table; the DNA yielded D and trimming. The sample has about 54,000 clones on record, approximately 78% of them singletons. The top ten clones comprise approximately 20% of the sample.

The germline V gene encodes CDR1 SGHNT and CDR2 YYREEE (reference sequence). The CDR3, cysteine through phenylalanine, is 12 amino acids long. Only the CDR3 region is kept as DNA, spanning 36 bases read in frame from base 1. The sequence was obtained from a man aged 18 to 30 with glioma. Recombination linked TRBV5-4 to TRBJ1-2; 9 central nucleotides agree with TRBD1. Here the sequenced sample was PBMCs, taken from a glioma patient treated with radiotherapy, temozolomide or both. CDR3 region: CASVEGTGYIAF. The nucleotide sequence is TGTGCCAGCGTCGAGGGGACAGGGTATATCGCCTTC.